Following are 20 T cell receptor beta chains from one sample sequenced in a study of blood T cell repertoires in COVID-19. Sequencing was performed with immunoSEQ multiplex PCR; in TCRdb, only in-frame clones are kept and a portion is missing. The sample has 110,000 to 150,000 clones, around three quarters seen once. Sequences were obtained from peripheral blood. Every receptor here comes from a man aged 60 to 69 with acute or convalescent COVID-19.

There are a few counts of this clone. The CDR3 bases are TGTGCCAGCAGCCAAGATGGGGGGGGAGGCAATGAGCAGTTCTTC. Residues: CASSQDGGGGNEQFF. The J gene is TRBJ2-1, the V gene TRBV4-2, with TRBD2 identical over 7 bases. V gave up 0 bases and J gave up 6 bases; unmatched junction bases: 5. CDR3 length equals 15 residues. The germline gives CDR1 LGHNA, CDR2 YNFKEQ.

This chain links TRBV28 with TRBJ2-7; 7 bases fit TRBD1. Germline V gene lookup returns CDR1 MDHEN and CDR2 SYDVKM. Trimming removed 1 base from V and 6 bases from J; junction bases left unmatched: 18. The length of the CDR3 is 18 residues. CDR3: CASSLSTQTRTGRSEQYF. The DNA for the CDR3 is TGTGCCAGCAGTTTATCGACCCAGACTCGGACAGGAAGGAGCGAGCAGTACTTC.

The rearrangement joins TRBV19 to TRBJ2-1; 8 bases agree with TRBD1. CDR1 LNHDA and CDR2 SQIVND come from the germline V gene (reference sequence). V trimming: 8 bases; J trimming: 4 bases; junction bases outside the gene matches: 7. The CDR3 extends over 14 amino acids. Here the CDR3 reads CASVKQGGYNEQFF. CDR3 DNA sequence: TGTGCCAGTGTTAAACAGGGGGGATACAATGAGCAGTTCTTC.

J is TRBJ1-5 and V is TRBV18, with 8 nucleotides matching TRBD1. Germline V lookup: CDR1 KGHSH, CDR2 LQKENI. V gave up 3 bases and J gave up 7 bases; unmatched junction bases: 2. This CDR3 has 13 amino acids. The CDR3 reads CASSPDRDQPQHF. The CDR3 nucleotides are TGTGCCAGCTCACCGGACAGGGACCAGCCCCAGCATTTT.

V and J are TRBV29-1 and TRBJ2-5; D is possibly TRBD2 (7 bases). In germline, CDR1 is SQVTM, CDR2 ANQGSEA. The V gene lost 7 bases and the J gene lost 5 bases, with 17 bases spanning the gap. The CDR3 extends over 13 amino acids. The CDR3 nucleotides read TGCAGCGCCAGGACTGCGGGGGCGGAGACCCAGTACTTC. Its translation is CSARTAGAETQYF.

The rearrangement joins TRBV7-9 to TRBJ2-3, with TRBD1 matching 8 bases. Germline values: CDR1 SEHNR, CDR2 FQNEAQ (reference sequence). V shed 5 bases and J 3 bases; nucleotides not matched to a gene: 4. The CDR3 has 14 residues. CDR3 sequence: CASSRTGITDTQYF. The CDR3 bases are TGTGCCAGCAGCCGGACAGGGATTACAGATACGCAGTATTTT. Based on the CDR3 plus reference TRBV7-9 and TRBJ2-3, the full variable domain is DTGVSQNPRHKITKRGQNVTFRCDPISEHNRLYWYRQTLGQGPEFLTYFQNEAQLEKSRLLSDRFSAERPKGSFSTLEIQRTEQGDSAMYLCASSRTGITDTQYFGPGTRLTVL.

There are a few counts of this clone. J is TRBJ1-6 and V is TRBV27; D might be TRBD1 (6 bases). Trimming stripped 3 bases from V and 10 bases from J, with 10 bases between. The CDR3 loop spans 13 amino acids. The V gene's germline CDR1 is MNHEY and CDR2 SMNVEV (reference sequence). In DNA form, the CDR3 reads TGTGCCAGCAGTTTCAAGGGGGACTCACCCCTCCACTTT. Translating gives CASSFKGDSPLHF.

Concerning this clone: Other DNA sequences in the same sample also yield this CDR3. The rearrangement links TRBV20-1 to TRBJ2-7; 8 bases align to TRBD2. The CDR3 runs 14 residues. Germline V CDR1 and CDR2: DFQATT, SNEGSKA (reference sequence). The junction had 8 bases not matched to a gene; V was cut back by 3 bases and J by 4 bases. In nucleotides, the CDR3 is TGCAGTGCTAGTTCCCGGGAGGGCCGGTACGAGCAGTACTTC. The encoded protein is CSASSREGRYEQYF.

In this sample, this clone turned up a few times. The sample carries other DNA sequences with the same CDR3. The genes are TRBV4-1 and TRBJ1-5; TRBD1 matches at 7 bases. Germline V gene data show CDR1 as MGHRA and CDR2 as YSYEKL. This CDR3 is 15 amino acids long. Trimming took 0 bases from V and 1 from J; bases not matched to a gene: 0. CDR3 loop: CASSQDRGSNQPQHF. DNA of the CDR3: TGCGCCAGCAGCCAAGACAGGGGGAGCAATCAGCCCCAGCATTTT.

The chain recombines TRBV12-3 or TRBV12-4 with TRBJ1-1; D is perhaps TRBD1 (6 bases). CDR3 size: 13 residues. Trimming left V 6 bases short and J 4 bases short, with 12 bases between. The DNA for the CDR3 is TGTGCCAGCAGGGGAGGGGGTAGCACTGAAGCTTTCTTT. Encoded protein: CASRGGGSTEAFF.

In this sample, this clone turned up a few times. The chain has TRBV2 and TRBJ1-6; D perhaps matches TRBD1 (6 bases). From germline, CDR1 is SNHLY and CDR2 FYNNEI. CDR3 length: 14 residues. V shed 7 bases and J shed 5 bases, with 12 bases lying between them. CDR3 protein: CASIWNRDNSPLHF. CDR3 coding DNA: TGTGCCAGCATTTGGAACAGGGATAATTCACCCCTCCACTTT.

This chain links TRBV7-2 with TRBJ2-7, with 11 nucleotides matching TRBD2. V dropped 2 bases and J dropped 3; count of bases not matched to a gene: 3. Germline-derived CDR1 and CDR2 are SGHTA and FQGNSA. This CDR3 has 15 residues. The DNA of the CDR3 is TGTGCCAGCAGCTTACTAGCGGGAGGAGTCTACGAGCAGTACTTC. Protein sequence: CASSLLAGGVYEQYF.

This clone occurred a few times. The gene calls are TRBV6-5 and TRBJ2-7, with 8 bases fitting TRBD2. The CDR3 extends over 15 amino acids. CDR1 MNHEY and CDR2 SVGAGI come from the germline V gene. V trimming: 6 bases; J trimming: 0 bases; junction bases outside the gene matches: 7. The CDR3 nucleotides read TGTGCCAGCAGGGTCACTAGCGGAATCTCCTACGAGCAGTACTTC. Its protein product is CASRVTSGISYEQYF.

This chain joins TRBV12-5 and TRBJ2-2; D possibly corresponds to TRBD2 (5 bases). This CDR3 spans 18 amino acids. The V gene lost 2 bases and the J gene lost 4 bases, with 20 bases spanning the gap. Germline CDR1 and CDR2: LGHNT and FRNRAP. Written as DNA, the CDR3 is TGTGCTAGTGGTTTGTTAATGTCGGGGATAGGGAGCACCGGGGAGCTGTTTTTT. Translating it yields CASGLLMSGIGSTGELFF.

V usage is TRBV5-6 and J usage is TRBJ1-2, with D unresolved. Trimming removed 1 base at V and 6 bases at J, with 19 bases between. The CDR3 runs to 16 residues. Germline V gives CDR1 SGHDT, CDR2 YYEEEE. CDR3 nucleotide sequence: TGTGCCAGCAGCTTGTTGGGAGACGGAAGTTTTAATGGCTACACCTTC. The encoded protein is CASSLLGDGSFNGYTF.

The CDR3 sequence: CASSSRQGSEKLFF. The CDR3 nucleotides are TGTGCCAGCAGCTCGAGACAGGGTTCAGAAAAACTGTTTTTT. The chain joins TRBV11-2 to TRBJ1-4; TRBD1 matches 7 bases. Germline V gene sequence: CDR1 SGHAT, CDR2 FQNNGV. This CDR3 region has 14 residues. V was clipped by 4 bases and J by 8 bases; unmatched bases: 7.

The chain employs TRBV4-1 and TRBJ2-2; no definite D call. The CDR3 loop spans 13 amino acids. Germline V lookup: CDR1 MGHRA, CDR2 YSYEKL. The V end lost 6 bases, the J end lost 3 bases, and 8 bases lay between the germline ends. The CDR3 nucleotides read TGCGCCAGCAGAGTGGGCTACACCGGGGAGCTGTTTTTT. It is translated as CASRVGYTGELFF.

The chain employs TRBV29-1 and TRBJ1-3; D unresolved. Germline-derived CDR1 and CDR2 are SQVTM and ANQGSEA. The CDR3 is 13 residues long. Trimming left V 7 bases short and J 1 base short, with 11 bases between. CDR3 bases: TGCAGCGCCTGGGAGGCTTCTGGAAACACCATATATTTT. Translation gives CSAWEASGNTIYF.

The rearrangement links TRBV6-5 to TRBJ1-2, with D uncertain. The CDR3 sequence is 12 residues long. V was trimmed by 2 bases and J by 8 bases, leaving 9 bases between them. CDR1 MNHEY and CDR2 SVGAGI come from the germline V gene. CDR3 amino acids: CASSYPGGGYTF. CDR3 DNA sequence: TGTGCCAGCAGTTACCCGGGAGGCGGCTACACCTTC.

The chain couples TRBV2 to TRBJ2-3, with TRBD2 identical over 8 bases. The CDR3 is made up of 14 amino acids. J gave up 2 bases and V 6 bases, and 4 bases lay outside the gene matches. From germline, CDR1 is SNHLY and CDR2 FYNNEI. The CDR3 sequence is CASRGGLATDTQYF. CDR3 nucleotide sequence: TGTGCCAGCAGGGGAGGACTAGCCACAGATACGCAGTATTTT.